Listed below are T cell receptor beta chains from one sample, sequenced in a study of a mutant IDH1 vaccine in newly diagnosed glioma. Profiling relied on immunoSEQ multiplex PCR, and the TCRdb table lists in-frame clones only, not all of them. The sample records roughly 38,000 clones, around 87% being singletons. These receptors have no known antigen. Source: PBMCs, taken from a glioma patient whose treatment included an IDH1 peptide vaccine. The receptors were sampled from a man between 35 and 55 years old with glioma. Both conserved end residues are part of each CDR3. Each record gives: J gene, D gene, V gene, clone size, CDR3 protein, CDR3 DNA. The D gene is left open where the match is weak. Not every row has a clone size; where given, it reads once, few, many or a size class.

TRBJ1-5 TRBD1 TRBV6-6 - CASSPGTGNQPQHF TGTGCCAGCAGTCCCGGGACAGGGAATCAGCCCCAGCATTTT
TRBJ2-3 TRBD2 TRBV19 - CASSIGREKTDTQYF TGTGCCAGTAGTATTGGGCGGGAGAAGACAGATACGCAGTATTTT
TRBJ2-2 TRBD1 TRBV10-2 - CASSESRDRDTGELFF TGCGCCAGCAGTGAGTCACGAGACAGGGACACCGGGGAGCTGTTTTTT
TRBJ2-1 - TRBV7-2 - CASSQGSAQSAEQFF TGTGCCAGCAGCCAGGGATCGGCCCAATCGGCTGAGCAGTTCTTC
TRBJ1-4 - TRBV2 few CASSEGGGPNEKLFF TGTGCCAGCAGTGAAGGGGGGGGACCGAATGAAAAACTGTTTTTT
TRBJ1-1 - TRBV9 - CASSPWTGMIGDTEAFF TGTGCCAGCAGCCCCTGGACGGGTATGATTGGGGACACTGAAGCTTTCTTT
TRBJ2-2 - TRBV5-1 once CASSLDRNTGELFF TGCGCCAGCAGCCTGGACAGGAACACCGGGGAGCTGTTTTTT
TRBJ2-1 TRBD2 TRBV10-3 - CAISGGKPSGNNEQFF TGTGCCATCAGTGGTGGGAAACCTAGCGGCAACAATGAGCAGTTCTTC
TRBJ1-5 TRBD1 TRBV6-1 once CASTGGGGQPQHF TGTGCCAGTACAGGGGGGGGAGGTCAGCCCCAGCATTTT
TRBJ2-1 TRBD2 TRBV27 - CASSPMTSGTYNEQFF TGTGCCAGCAGTCCGATGACTAGCGGGACCTACAATGAGCAGTTCTTC
TRBJ2-5 TRBD1 TRBV5-1 once CASSPPGQGQETQYF TGCGCCAGCAGCCCGCCTGGACAGGGCCAAGAGACCCAGTACTTC
TRBJ2-3 - TRBV5-1 - CASSLSRQNTDTQYF TGCGCCAGCAGCTTAAGTAGACAGAACACAGATACGCAGTATTTT
TRBJ2-2 - TRBV4-2 - CASSQEGSPPGELFF TGTGCCAGCAGCCAAGAGGGGTCGCCTCCCGGGGAGCTGTTTTTT
TRBJ2-5 TRBD2 TRBV28 - CASSFTGGQETQYF TGTGCCAGCAGTTTCACGGGGGGCCAAGAGACCCAGTACTTC
TRBJ1-2 - TRBV30 - CAWSPGRTGYGYTF TGTGCCTGGAGTCCGGGACGTACGGGCTATGGCTACACCTTC
TRBJ1-3 - TRBV7-9 - CASSFMFGGNTIYF TGTGCCAGCAGCTTTATGTTCGGAGGAAACACCATATATTTT
TRBJ1-5 TRBD1 TRBV2 - CASVRDRGSGNQPQHF TGTGCCAGCGTCCGGGACAGGGGTTCTGGCAATCAGCCCCAGCATTTT
TRBJ1-1 - TRBV28 few CATTLTRASNTEAFF TGTGCCACCACCCTAACTAGGGCTTCGAACACTGAAGCTTTCTTT
TRBJ1-6 - TRBV19 - CASSTDSVNSPLHF TGTGCCAGTAGTACGGACAGCGTTAATTCACCCCTCCACTTT
TRBJ1-5 - TRBV5-5 once CASSQNYQPQHF TGTGCCAGCAGCCAGAACTATCAGCCCCAGCATTTT
TRBJ1-3 - TRBV5-4 once CASTFGPSGNTIYF TGTGCCAGCACCTTTGGCCCCTCTGGAAACACCATATATTTT
TRBJ1-5 TRBD1 TRBV5-1 - CASSSGTGNQPQHF TGCGCCAGCAGCTCCGGGACAGGGAATCAGCCCCAGCATTTT
TRBJ1-1 - TRBV10-3 - CATQGKSEPEGAEAFF TGTGCCACCCAAGGAAAATCGGAACCAGAGGGGGCTGAAGCTTTCTTT
TRBJ1-3 TRBD1 TRBV29-1 - CSVPRTGDLGNTIYF TGCAGCGTTCCCAGGACAGGGGATCTTGGAAACACCATATATTTT
TRBJ1-5 - TRBV19 - CASSSWTAYSNQPQHF TGTGCCAGTAGTAGCTGGACAGCCTATAGCAATCAGCCCCAGCATTTT
TRBJ2-1 TRBD2 TRBV2 - CASRRKGWASGIDNEQFF TGTGCCAGCAGGCGGAAAGGGTGGGCTAGCGGGATCGACAATGAGCAGTTCTTC
TRBJ2-1 TRBD2 TRBV11-3 - CASSSPGVSGYNEQFF TGTGCCAGCAGCTCCCCGGGGGTTAGCGGGTACAATGAGCAGTTCTTC
TRBJ2-1 TRBD2 TRBV7-9 once CASSPWFLAGGPNEQFF TGTGCCAGCAGCCCCTGGTTTCTAGCGGGGGGGCCTAATGAGCAGTTCTTC
TRBJ2-5 TRBD2 TRBV6-5 - CASSYSIGGGETQYF TGTGCCAGCAGTTACTCTATCGGGGGGGGAGAGACCCAGTACTTC
TRBJ2-3 TRBD1 TRBV7-9 - CASSSIGTGAFDTQYF TGTGCCAGCAGCTCGATAGGGACAGGGGCCTTTGATACGCAGTATTTT
TRBJ1-3 - TRBV2 few CASRAGGSGNTIYF TGTGCCAGCAGGGCCGGAGGCTCTGGAAACACCATATATTTT
TRBJ2-5 - TRBV5-1 - CASSLAGQLTPQETQYF TGCGCCAGCAGCTTGGCAGGACAGCTAACACCCCAAGAGACCCAGTACTTC
TRBJ1-5 - TRBV19 - CASTVPEGNQPQHF TGTGCCAGTACCGTACCTGAGGGGAACCAGCCCCAGCATTTT
TRBJ2-5 - TRBV7-9 - CASRTGRETQYF TGTGCCAGCAGGACAGGAAGAGAGACCCAGTACTTC
TRBJ1-4 - TRBV27 few CASSRERGGIWEKLFF TGTGCCAGCAGTCGCGAAAGGGGAGGGATCTGGGAAAAACTGTTTTTT
TRBJ1-2 TRBD1 TRBV28 - CASAGQVYGYTF TGTGCCAGCGCTGGACAGGTCTATGGCTACACCTTC
TRBJ2-3 - TRBV6-4 - CASSIDWGDTQYF TGTGCCAGCAGTATTGACTGGGGGGATACGCAGTATTTT
TRBJ2-1 - TRBV15 - CATSQTLRLNEQFF TGTGCCACCAGCCAAACACTACGACTGAATGAGCAGTTCTTC
TRBJ1-4 - TRBV6-6 - CASSETYSNEKLFF TGTGCCAGCAGTGAGACATACTCTAATGAAAAACTGTTTTTT
TRBJ2-5 - TRBV11-3 - CASSPSAGQGQETQYF TGTGCCAGCAGCCCCAGCGCGGGGCAGGGTCAGGAGACCCAGTACTTC
TRBJ2-7 TRBD1 TRBV7-2 - CASSFSRDSHEQYF TGTGCCAGCAGCTTTAGCCGGGACAGTCACGAGCAGTACTTC
TRBJ2-7 TRBD2 TRBV7-2 - CASSRPRGDSSYEQYF TGTGCCAGCAGCCGTCCGCGGGGGGACTCCTCCTACGAGCAGTACTTC
TRBJ2-1 TRBD1 TRBV6-5 - CASSRQGYSEQFF TGTGCCAGCAGTCGACAGGGGTATAGTGAGCAGTTCTTC
TRBJ1-1 - TRBV25-1 - CASRSGGVGEAFF TGTGCCAGCAGATCGGGGGGCGTCGGTGAAGCTTTCTTT
TRBJ2-1 - TRBV7-3 - CASSLNFGGEQFF TGTGCCAGCAGCTTAAATTTTGGGGGTGAGCAGTTCTTC